Each of the 21 T cell receptor beta chains below was sequenced from the same sample in a study of low-dose radiotherapy and immunotherapy resistance in tumors. TRAV- and TRBV-specific primers were used for first-strand cDNA, which covered alpha and beta chains. Over 20 PCR cycles, TCRs were amplified from a constant-region primer and V-primer adapter. MiXCR, applied by TCRdb to the reads, yields one record per CDR3 protein. The sample has almost 40,000 distinct CDR3 sequences, around 30% seen once; the top ten hold roughly 4%. As to time point: before trial treatment. The sample consisted of PBMCs, taken before treatment. These receptors all stem from a male donor with gallbladder cancer.

This clonotype came up many times. The rearrangement uses TRBV19 and TRBJ1-5; weak D call: TRBD1 (6 bases). The CDR3 is 17 amino acids. The germline CDR1 and CDR2 sequences are LNHDA and SQIVND (reference sequence). Trimming left V 3 bases short and J 0 bases short, with 15 bases between. CDR3 sequence reads: CASSILGRGYSNQPQHF. The CDR3 DNA follows: TGTGCCAGTAGTATCCTAGGCAGGGGCTATAGCAATCAGCCCCAGCATTTT.

This clonotype showed up many times. This chain joins TRBV14 and TRBJ2-1, with 11 bases aligning to TRBD2. Germline values: CDR1 SGHDN, CDR2 FVKESK. Trimming removed 2 bases from V and 7 bases from J; junction bases left unmatched: 7. The CDR3 has 16 residues. This CDR3 reads CASSQLAGGPGNEQFF. In DNA form, the CDR3 reads TGTGCCAGCAGCCAATTAGCGGGAGGGCCGGGGAATGAGCAGTTCTTC.

This clonotype has a count of ten or more. The chain employs TRBV18 and TRBJ1-5; no clear D gene. Looked up from germline, CDR1 is KGHSH and CDR2 is LQKENI. V was clipped by 2 bases and J by 4 bases, with 6 bases between them. The CDR3 length is 13 residues. The CDR3 region is CASSPSQNQPQHF. The DNA of the CDR3 is TGTGCCAGCTCACCAAGCCAGAATCAGCCCCAGCATTTT. Using reference TRBV18 and TRBJ1-5 for the parts outside the CDR3, the full variable domain is NAGVMQNPRHLVRRRGQEARLRCSPMKGHSHVYWYRQLPEEGLKFMVYLQKENIIDESGMPKERFSAEFPKEGPSILRIQQVVRGDSAAYFCASSPSQNQPQHFGDGTRLSIL.

The rearrangement joins TRBV5-1 to TRBJ2-3; TRBD2 is a possible D gene (6 bases). The CDR3 length is 14 residues. V dropped 5 bases and J dropped 3 bases, with 13 bases sitting between them. CDR1 is SGHRS, CDR2 YFSETQ, per germline. DNA for the CDR3: TGCGCCAGCAGGGGTCCCGGGACTACAGATACGCAGTATTTT. Amino acids: CASRGPGTTDTQYF. Filled out from reference TRBV5-1 and TRBJ2-3, the complete variable domain reads KAGVTQTPRYLIKTRGQQVTLSCSPISGHRSVSWYQQTPGQGLQFLFEYFSETQRNKGNFPGRFSGRQFSNSRSEMNVSTLELGDSALYLCASRGPGTTDTQYFGPGTRLTVL.

This clonotype was counted ten times or more. V usage is TRBV7-9 and J usage is TRBJ2-5; TRBD2 agrees at 8 bases. CDR3 length: 14 amino acids. Germline CDR1 reads SEHNR; CDR2 reads FQNEAQ (reference sequence). The ends lost 1 base at V and 4 bases at J; junction bases unmatched: 2. For the CDR3, the DNA is TGTGCCAGCAGCTTAGACGGGACTAGAGAGACCCAGTACTTC. Translation gives CASSLDGTRETQYF.

The sample holds a few counts of this clonotype. This chain's CDR3 is CATKREAGIESSTDTQYF. In DNA form, the CDR3 reads TGTGCCACCAAAAGAGAGGCCGGCATAGAATCTAGCACAGATACGCAGTATTTT. The chain links TRBV27 to TRBJ2-3; D gene ambiguous. Germline V gene data show CDR1 as MNHEY and CDR2 as SMNVEV (reference sequence). This CDR3 region has 18 residues. The ends were cut back, 10 bases at V and 0 bases at J, with 26 bases in the middle.

This clonotype came up a few times. A far larger clone lies a single base away; this is likely a read error. This chain uses TRBV9 with TRBJ2-4, with 7 bases fitting TRBD1. This CDR3 contains 15 residues. CDR1 and CDR2 from the germline V gene are SGDLS and YYNGEE. Trimming took 4 bases from V and 13 from J; bases not matched to a gene: 17. The CDR3 loop reads CASSTGTDRWDEQYF. The CDR3 bases are TGTGCCAGCAGCACTGGGACAGATAGATGGGATGAGCAGTACTTC.

The chain couples TRBV2 to TRBJ2-7; TRBD1 might be the D (6 bases). The V end lost 4 bases, the J end lost 1 base, and 20 bases lay between the germline ends. This CDR3 comprises 17 residues. Germline CDR1 reads SNHLY; CDR2 reads FYNNEI. The CDR3 protein is CASSGAQGTSLSYEQYF. The CDR3 nucleotides are TGTGCCAGCAGTGGAGCGCAGGGGACGTCCCTTTCCTACGAGCAGTACTTC.

The chain has TRBV28 and TRBJ1-2; no clear D. The V gene lost 2 bases and the J gene lost 8 bases, with 12 bases spanning the gap. The CDR3 is 13 amino acids. Germline values: CDR1 MDHEN, CDR2 SYDVKM. The CDR3 reads CASSLEQKRGYTF. The CDR3 region has the DNA TGTGCCAGCAGTTTAGAGCAGAAAAGAGGCTACACCTTC.

To note about this clonotype: With only one base between it and a far larger clone, this is likely a read error. The chain combines TRBV7-2 with TRBJ2-4, with D uncertain. Per the germline V gene, CDR1 is SGHTA and CDR2 is FQGNSA. The CDR3 is made up of 12 amino acids. The V end lost 5 bases, the J end lost 13 bases, and 15 bases lay between the germline ends. CDR3 bases: TGTGCCAGCAGCCCCGGGTTTTATGAGCAGTACTTC. Translating gives CASSPGFYEQYF.

This clonotype rates as medium-sized (0.01 to 0.1%). The chain carries TRBV9 and TRBJ1-6; no reliable D call. The CDR3 spans 12 residues. CDR1 is SGDLS, CDR2 YYNGEE, per germline. V lost 2 bases to trimming and J lost 12 bases, with 9 bases between them. The DNA of the CDR3 is TGTGCCAGCAGCGTGGTGGAAGGACCCCTCCACTTT. This encodes CASSVVEGPLHF.

The V call is TRBV5-4, the J call TRBJ2-1; 8 bases map to TRBD2. The V and J ends lost 4 bases and 8 bases, in that order; junction bases with no gene match: 14. CDR1 is SGHNT, CDR2 YYREEE, per germline (reference sequence). This CDR3 region has 16 residues. Here the CDR3 DNA reads TGTGCCAGCAGCCGACCGGGACTAGGGCATGGGGATGAGCAGTTCTTC. Encoded protein: CASSRPGLGHGDEQFF.

This chain connects TRBV29-1 to TRBJ1-4; tentative D call: TRBD1 (5 bases). This CDR3 contains 15 residues. Trimming took off 5 bases at V and 8 bases at J, with 21 bases between the two ends. Germline loops: CDR1 SQVTM, CDR2 ANQGSEA. The CDR3 DNA follows: TGCAGCGTTACTCTCCAAGGGGAGTACGACGAAAAACTGTTTTTT. Protein: CSVTLQGEYDEKLFF.

A note on this clonotype: A far larger clone is a single base away, which makes a read error likely. The gene calls are TRBV9 and TRBJ1-4; a weak D match, TRBD1 (5 bases). The CDR3 is made up of 15 amino acids. The germline gives CDR1 SGDLS, CDR2 YYNGEE. CDR3 nucleotides: TGTGCCTGCAGGGAGTCACCTGGGGCGGGAGAAAAACTGTTTTTT. Translating it yields CACRESPGAGEKLFF.

The chain recombines TRBV15 with TRBJ1-3; the D is unclear. V was shortened by 0 bases and J by 1 base, with 10 bases between the two germline ends. The CDR3 has 16 amino acids. In germline, CDR1 is LNHNV, CDR2 YYDKDF (reference sequence). DNA of the CDR3: TGTGCCACCAGCAGAGATCTTTTGTCGTCTGGAAACACCATATATTTT. Protein product: CATSRDLLSSGNTIYF.

In this sample, this clonotype turned up many times. At one of its ends the junction is not consistent with the germline gene, which may arise from a read error. The chain employs TRBV9 and TRBJ1-2; a possible D gene is TRBD1 (5 bases). The CDR3 is 13 residues long. Per the germline V gene, CDR1 is SGDLS and CDR2 is YYNGEE. This chain's CDR3 is CASSFDRYYGYTF. As DNA, the CDR3 is TGCGCCAGCAGCTTTGACAGATACTATGGCTACACCTTC.

In this sample, this clonotype turned up many times. The genes are TRBV2 and TRBJ2-1, with D perhaps matching TRBD2 (6 bases). The CDR3 totals 17 residues. Germline assignment: CDR1 SNHLY and CDR2 FYNNEI. Trimming stripped 4 bases from V and 4 bases from J, with 20 bases between. CDR3 nucleotide sequence: TGTGCCAGCAGTGCCGCTCGCGCGGGGATGGCTTACAATGAGCAGTTCTTC. This sequence encodes CASSAARAGMAYNEQFF.

This clonotype was found many times. This chain joins TRBV2 and TRBJ2-3; 7 bases align to TRBD1. V shed 9 bases and J 2 bases; nucleotides not matched to a gene: 8. Looked up from germline, CDR1 is SNHLY and CDR2 is FYNNEI. The CDR3 is made up of 14 amino acids. The CDR3 loop reads CARPGQAPTDTQYF. The CDR3, as DNA: TGTGCCAGACCCGGACAGGCCCCCACAGATACGCAGTATTTT.

Regarding this clonotype: This likely stems from a read error, as it lies one base from a far larger clone. The rearrangement links TRBV28 to TRBJ2-2, with D maybe TRBD1 (6 bases). CDR3 length equals 17 residues. Per germline, CDR1 MDHEN and CDR2 SYDVKM. Here the CDR3 DNA reads TGTGCCAGCAGATACCAAAGGGGGATCCGGGGCACCGGGGAGCCGTTTTTT. It translates to CASRYQRGIRGTGEPFF. The variable domain in full, with the rest retrieved from reference TRBV28 and TRBJ2-2, is DVKVTQSSRYLVKRTGEKVFLECVQDMDHENMFWYRQDPGLGLRLIYFSYDVKMKEKGDIPEGYSVSREKKERFSLILESASTNQTSMYLCASRYQRGIRGTGEPFFGEGSRLTVL.

This chain connects TRBV7-2 to TRBJ1-2; no reliable D call. In germline, CDR1 is SGHTA, CDR2 FQGNSA. The length of the CDR3 is 13 residues. V lost 0 bases, J lost 6 bases, and 8 bases lay in between. The CDR3 reads CASSLAYGNGYTF. The CDR3 nucleotides read TGTGCCAGCAGCTTAGCGTACGGGAATGGCTACACCTTC.

The CDR3 DNA reads TGTGCCAGCAGCCCGTCTGGGACATTAGACAGGGGGCCACAGGGCTACACCTTC. It specifies CASSPSGTLDRGPQGYTF. The J gene is TRBJ1-2, the V gene TRBV12-3 or TRBV12-4; TRBD1 aligns across 10 bases. The junction had 21 bases not matched to a gene; V was cut back by 6 bases and J by 8 bases. This CDR3 is 18 amino acids long.